This T cell receptor beta chain was captured by sequencing in a study of CD8 T cells in ankylosing spondylitis. MiXCR, applied by TCRdb to the 5' RACE reads, yields one record per CDR3 protein. The data hold about 540,000 distinct CDR3 sequences, with roughly an eighth observed a single time. As regards this clonotype: The antigen is undetermined. A read error may account for a junction end that differs from germline.

Broader study findings: Fewer than ten highly homologous variants made up a TCR beta motif, and this motif appeared characteristic of ankylosing spondylitis blood.

This CDR3 region has 14 residues. Germline V lookup: CDR1 DFQATT, CDR2 SNEGSKA (reference sequence). The clonotype comes from a male donor with ankylosing spondylitis. The rearrangement uses TRBV20-1 and TRBJ2-7; D is perhaps TRBD1 (5 bases). Input material: blood, either unsorted or a sorted T cell fraction (not recorded which). CDR3: CSARDSFHGPEQYF. CDR3 sequence (DNA): TGCAGTGCAAGAGACAGTTTCCACGGGCCCGAGCAGTACTTC.